Listed below are T cell receptor beta chains from one sample, sequenced in a study of neurological immune-mediated disorders. TCRdb re-derived calls from the 5' RACE reads in MiXCR, one entry per CDR3 protein. In the table there are about 89,000 distinct CDR3 sequences, 2.5% to 3% of which are singletons. Sequenced material: PBMCs. The receptors derive from a woman in her twenties or thirties with multiple sclerosis. Each CDR3 is given with its conserved first and last residue. D genes are given only for firm matches. Only part of the rows carry a size: once, few, many, or a class if the clone is expanded.

j_gene	v_gene	len	abundance	d_gene	CDR3nt	CDR3aa
TRBJ2-7	TRBV12-3/TRBV12-4	14	.	.	TGTGCCAGCAGTTTTGGGAGCAGGGACAAAGAGCAGTACTTC	CASSFGSRDKEQYF
TRBJ2-7	TRBV30	14	many	.	TGTGCCTGGAGTCGCGGGGCAGGGTCCTACGAGCAGTACTTC	CAWSRGAGSYEQYF
TRBJ2-4	TRBV3-1	15	.	TRBD2	TGTGCCAGCAGCCCTAGCGGAATAGCCAAAAACATTCAGTACTTC	CASSPSGIAKNIQYF
TRBJ2-3	TRBV29-1	14	many	.	TGCAGCGTGGACTCCCCGACTAGCACAGATACGCAGTATTTT	CSVDSPTSTDTQYF
TRBJ1-1	TRBV11-2	13	many	.	TGTGCCAGCAGCTTTGTAGGTCAGAATGAAGCTTTCTTT	CASSFVGQNEAFF
TRBJ2-7	TRBV20-1	15	many	.	TGCAGTGCTAGAGATCTACGGCGGACTACCTACGAGCAGTACTTC	CSARDLRRTTYEQYF
TRBJ2-3	TRBV7-9	20	many	.	TGTGCCAGCAGCTCTAAGGGATCCTTCAGTGGGCCATTGAGCACAGATACGCAGTATTTT	CASSSKGSFSGPLSTDTQYF
TRBJ1-4	TRBV7-2	16	many	.	TGTGCCAGCAGCTTGAGCAGCTTAGTGGGTAATGAAAAACTGTTTTTT	CASSLSSLVGNEKLFF
TRBJ2-3	TRBV28	15	many	.	TGTGCCAGCAGTTTTAGCGGAGATGCTATGAATACGCAGTATTTT	CASSFSGDAMNTQYF
TRBJ2-3	TRBV20-1	15	many	.	TGCAGTGCGGAAGGGGTGAATACTAGCACAGATACGCAGTATTTT	CSAEGVNTSTDTQYF
TRBJ2-7	TRBV20-1	14	many	TRBD1	TGCAGTGCCGTAACGGACAGGGACGGGAGCGAGCAGTACTTC	CSAVTDRDGSEQYF
TRBJ2-4	TRBV5-1	13	many	.	TGCGCCAGCAGCTTGGCCGACAAAAACATTCAGTACTTC	CASSLADKNIQYF
TRBJ2-1	TRBV6-5	14	many	.	TGTGCCAGCACCGTACGGGGGCAAGGCGGTGAGCAGTTCTTC	CASTVRGQGGEQFF
TRBJ2-1	TRBV27	16	many	.	TGTGCCAGCAGTTTAACTCCAGCGTCGGGGTACAATGAGCAGTTCTTC	CASSLTPASGYNEQFF
TRBJ2-7	TRBV27	14	many	TRBD1	TGTGCCAGCGACCGGACAGGGGGCTTTGGCGAGCAGTACTTC	CASDRTGGFGEQYF
TRBJ2-5	TRBV9	15	many	TRBD2	TGTGCCAGCAGCGTAGACGGGAGGACCTCGGAGACCCAGTACTTC	CASSVDGRTSETQYF
TRBJ2-7	TRBV10-3	13	many	.	TGTGCCATCAGGGACTCAAGCTCCTACGAGCAGTACTTC	CAIRDSSSYEQYF
TRBJ2-1	TRBV4-2	19	few	.	TGTGCCAGCAGCCAAGAACCCCGCAACTATCTACCAGTCTACAATGAGCAGTTCTTC	CASSQEPRNYLPVYNEQFF